This is a list of T cell receptor beta chains from one sample in a study of T cell responses to AZD1222 COVID-19 vaccine. Repertoires were generated with immunoSEQ multiplex PCR, while TCRdb's copy carries only in-frame clones and drops some. Of 100,000 to 150,000 clones in the sample, under 95% were seen once. This sample comprised peripheral blood, obtained 28 days after the second AZD1222 dose. The receptor set was obtained from an adult who received the AZD1222 COVID-19 vaccine. Each CDR3 is given with its conserved first and last residue. The order of the fields is CDR3 length, D gene, J gene, V gene, CDR3 protein, CDR3 DNA. The D gene is left open where the match is weak.

cdr3_length: 14
d_call: .
j_call: TRBJ2-1
v_call: TRBV29-1
cdr3_aa: CSAEKGRSGNEQFF
cdr3_nt: TGCAGCGCCGAGAAGGGTAGAAGTGGCAATGAGCAGTTCTTC

cdr3_length: 14
d_call: TRBD2
j_call: TRBJ2-7
v_call: TRBV14
cdr3_aa: CASSKGSGAYEQYF
cdr3_nt: TGTGCCAGCAGCAAAGGGAGCGGGGCCTACGAGCAGTACTTC

cdr3_length: 15
d_call: TRBD1
j_call: TRBJ2-7
v_call: TRBV18
cdr3_aa: CASSTGTGDQYEQYF
cdr3_nt: TGTGCCAGCTCTACTGGGACAGGGGATCAATACGAGCAGTACTTC

cdr3_length: 16
d_call: TRBD2
j_call: TRBJ2-7
v_call: TRBV5-1
cdr3_aa: CASSSQQLAGGYEQYF
cdr3_nt: TGCGCCAGCAGCTCCCAGCAACTAGCGGGGGGATACGAGCAGTACTTC

cdr3_length: 13
d_call: TRBD1
j_call: TRBJ1-1
v_call: TRBV3-1/TRBV3-2
cdr3_aa: CASSLGTGERAFF
cdr3_nt: TGTGCCAGCAGCCTAGGGACAGGGGAGAGGGCTTTCTTT

cdr3_length: 15
d_call: .
j_call: TRBJ1-5
v_call: TRBV24-1
cdr3_aa: CATPGPHRVNQPQHF
cdr3_nt: TGTGCCACCCCGGGACCGCATCGCGTCAATCAGCCCCAGCATTTT

cdr3_length: 15
d_call: .
j_call: TRBJ1-5
v_call: TRBV5-1
cdr3_aa: CASSLEGFGNQPQHF
cdr3_nt: TGCGCCAGCAGCTTAGAGGGCTTCGGCAATCAGCCCCAGCATTTT

cdr3_length: 14
d_call: .
j_call: TRBJ2-2
v_call: TRBV18
cdr3_aa: CASSPSWENGELFF
cdr3_nt: TGTGCCAGCTCACCAAGTTGGGAAAACGGGGAGCTGTTTTTT

cdr3_length: 16
d_call: TRBD1
j_call: TRBJ2-7
v_call: TRBV9
cdr3_aa: CASSVGSGTGTYEQYF
cdr3_nt: TGTGCCAGCAGCGTAGGGTCCGGGACAGGGACCTACGAGCAGTACTTC

cdr3_length: 16
d_call: TRBD2
j_call: TRBJ2-7
v_call: TRBV18
cdr3_aa: CASSQQGTSELREQYF
cdr3_nt: TGTGCCAGCTCACAACAAGGGACTAGCGAATTACGGGAGCAGTACTTC

cdr3_length: 18
d_call: .
j_call: TRBJ2-7
v_call: TRBV11-2
cdr3_aa: CASSWGGVGNRSAYEQYF
cdr3_nt: TGTGCCAGCAGCTGGGGGGGCGTCGGGAACAGATCAGCCTACGAGCAGTACTTC

cdr3_length: 15
d_call: .
j_call: TRBJ2-5
v_call: TRBV4-2
cdr3_aa: CASSQWLGSQETQYF
cdr3_nt: TGTGCCAGCAGCCAGTGGTTGGGCAGCCAAGAGACCCAGTACTTC

cdr3_length: 14
d_call: TRBD1
j_call: TRBJ2-2
v_call: TRBV28
cdr3_aa: CASSTTGWTGELFF
cdr3_nt: TGTGCCAGCAGCACGACAGGGTGGACCGGGGAGCTGTTTTTT

cdr3_length: 18
d_call: .
j_call: TRBJ2-1
v_call: TRBV21-1
cdr3_aa: CASSKIGGQQDSYNEQFF
cdr3_nt: TGTGCCAGCAGCAAAATCGGGGGGCAACAGGACTCCTACAATGAGCAGTTCTTC

cdr3_length: 14
d_call: .
j_call: TRBJ2-7
v_call: TRBV19
cdr3_aa: CASSIVKSSYEQYF
cdr3_nt: TGTGCCAGTAGTATCGTCAAAAGCTCCTACGAGCAGTACTTC

cdr3_length: 15
d_call: .
j_call: TRBJ2-3
v_call: TRBV6-5
cdr3_aa: CASSYSQGSTDTQYF
cdr3_nt: TGTGCCAGCAGTTACTCTCAGGGTAGCACAGATACGCAGTATTTT

cdr3_length: 16
d_call: TRBD2
j_call: TRBJ2-7
v_call: TRBV5-1
cdr3_aa: CASSFIGTRGGREQYF
cdr3_nt: TGCGCCAGCAGCTTCATTGGGACTAGGGGGGGCCGCGAGCAGTACTTC

cdr3_length: 15
d_call: TRBD2
j_call: TRBJ2-1
v_call: TRBV5-4
cdr3_aa: CASTERGISYNEQFF
cdr3_nt: TGTGCCAGCACCGAGCGGGGAATCTCCTACAATGAGCAGTTCTTC

cdr3_length: 14
d_call: .
j_call: TRBJ2-4
v_call: TRBV4-2
cdr3_aa: CASSQRGGKNIQYF
cdr3_nt: TGTGCCAGCAGCCAGAGGGGTGGCAAAAACATTCAGTACTTC

cdr3_length: 12
d_call: .
j_call: TRBJ1-2
v_call: TRBV30
cdr3_aa: CAWNHFSSGYTF
cdr3_nt: TGTGCCTGGAATCACTTCAGCTCCGGCTACACCTTC

cdr3_length: 14
d_call: TRBD1
j_call: TRBJ2-7
v_call: TRBV18
cdr3_aa: CASLLDRSSYEQYF
cdr3_nt: TGTGCCAGCTTACTGGACAGGAGCTCCTACGAGCAGTACTTC

cdr3_length: 16
d_call: TRBD1
j_call: TRBJ1-6
v_call: TRBV19
cdr3_aa: CASSTGQGSGNSPLHF
cdr3_nt: TGTGCCAGTAGTACGGGACAGGGATCTGGAAATTCACCCCTCCACTTT

cdr3_length: 12
d_call: .
j_call: TRBJ1-5
v_call: TRBV10-3
cdr3_aa: CAISVGDQPQHF
cdr3_nt: TGTGCCATCAGTGTTGGGGATCAGCCCCAGCATTTT

cdr3_length: 20
d_call: TRBD2
j_call: TRBJ2-3
v_call: TRBV4-1
cdr3_aa: CASSQPGLAGGQGRTDTQYF
cdr3_nt: TGCGCCAGCAGCCAACCGGGACTAGCGGGAGGACAGGGTCGTACAGATACGCAGTATTTT

cdr3_length: 14
d_call: TRBD2
j_call: TRBJ2-7
v_call: TRBV6-1
cdr3_aa: CASSELAGGHEQYF
cdr3_nt: TGTGCCAGCAGTGAGCTAGCGGGAGGGCACGAGCAGTACTTC

cdr3_length: 15
d_call: TRBD1
j_call: TRBJ2-5
v_call: TRBV6-5
cdr3_aa: CARSYVQGRGETQYF
cdr3_nt: TGTGCCAGAAGTTACGTACAGGGGCGAGGGGAGACCCAGTACTTC